This entry is about one T cell receptor (beta chain). Some clones are missing from TCRdb's copy, which holds only in-frame ones; the method was immunoSEQ multiplex PCR. Of around 7,000 clones in the sample, about nine tenths were seen once. The sample is drawn from a study of blood T cell repertoires in COVID-19. Study-wide background: Donors in the United States, Italy and Spain gave samples during acute or convalescent COVID-19. T cells, B-cell-depleted T cells, or PBMCs supplied cDNA or gDNA.

Germline CDR1 reads GTSNPN; CDR2 reads SVGIG (reference sequence). Between the trimmed V and J ends, which lost 4 bases and 5 bases, there was a span of 11 bases. This CDR3 has 12 amino acids. The chain couples TRBV30 to TRBJ1-1; D may be TRBD1 (5 bases). The TCR originated in a human donor with active COVID-19. The donor label of this sample is uncertain. Sequenced input: peripheral blood. CDR3 in DNA: TGTGCCTGGACAGGGATGAGGACTGAAGCTTTCTTT. It is translated as CAWTGMRTEAFF.